The subject of this entry is one TCR beta chain. This clone was observed a few times. Its antigen specificity is not known. No qualities accompany the bases; no much larger clone lies one base away. Patients with autoimmune disease history or receiving systemic immunosuppression were excluded from the trial. In every dose cohort, peripheral blood was drawn for TCR sequencing at baseline, cycle 4 day 1, and cycle 7 day 1. Samples were obtained from an open-label, multicenter, first-in-human phase I dose-escalation trial of ivuxolimab. The trial enrolled adults with locally advanced or metastatic head and neck squamous cell, hepatocellular, melanoma or renal cell carcinoma. Before TCR sequencing, CD4+ T cells and CD8+ T cells were sorted from peripheral blood as separate populations. The data originate from a study of OX40 agonist ivuxolimab in advanced cancers. Context from the whole study: Ivuxolimab was an agonistic, fully human IgG2 monoclonal antibody directed against OX40 (CD134), a costimulatory receptor. Intravenous ivuxolimab was administered to patients every 2 weeks at six dose levels: 0.01, 0.1, 0.3, 1.5, 3 and 10 mg/kg. Of the approximately 50 patients in dose escalation, 19 had hepatocellular carcinoma, approximately 15 had melanoma, 9 had renal cell carcinoma and 9 had head and neck cancer. The dose-escalation cohort was about 83% male with a mean age of about 60 years, ranging from roughly 20 to 80. Patients were allowed to have had prior anti-PD-1, anti-PD-L1 or anti-CTLA-4 therapy, and around 40% of the dose-escalation patients had previously received checkpoint inhibitors. Partial responses occurred in three dose-escalation patients, of whom one had hepatocellular carcinoma and two had cutaneous melanoma. The purpose of peripheral TCRbeta sequencing was to test whether ivuxolimab changed TCR sequence diversity and led to clonal T-cell expansion. The paper covers the monotherapy dose-escalation part of the phase I ivuxolimab trial, which included N of about 50 patients.

On the study overall, not on this receptor specifically: In the 0.1-3.0 mg/kg groups, partial responders were among the patients with the lowest normalized peripheral clonal expansion, particularly in CD8+ T cells. After ivuxolimab, CD8+ T cells had more expanded clones than CD4+ T cells on average. Low levels of normalized T-cell clonal expansion were also seen in some patients who did not respond. The antigen specificity of the peripheral T cells that underwent clonal expansion was not determined. Clonal expansion of both CD4+ and CD8+ blood T cells was observed from baseline to week 6 at doses 0.1 to 3.0 mg/kg.

To sequence the TCRbeta CDR3 region, genomic DNA was isolated from the sorted cells. TCRbeta CDR3 regions were sequenced using the immunoSEQ Assay. TCRdb took this table from immuneACCESS and kept in-frame rearrangements with V and J called. Such tables lack part of the clones; where checked against another copy, unresolved V genes explain under half of the gap, and the rest is unexplained. The sample data list about 14,000 clones, and roughly 89% of these were observed just once. 20% to 25% of the sample is held by the ten biggest clonotypes. CDR1 MNHNS and CDR2 SASEGT are derived from the germline V gene. Its CDR3 holds 14 amino acids, cysteine through phenylalanine. Here the CDR3 DNA is all that survives: 42 bases in frame from base 1. V was cut back by 1 base and J by 0 bases, leaving a gap of 4 bases between them.

The receptor's source is an adult with an advanced solid tumor such as melanoma, head and neck, liver or kidney cancer. This specimen was CD4+ or CD8+ T cells sorted from blood, taken in a trial of the OX40 agonist ivuxolimab. The chain was built from TRBV6-1 and TRBJ1-5, with an unclear D gene assignment. The DNA is TGTGCCAGCAGTGAAGGATATAGCAATCAGCCCCAGCATTTT. The resulting protein is CASSEGYSNQPQHF.